These 27 T cell receptor beta chains share one sample of origin, sequenced in a study of shared clonotypes between healthy human individuals (TCRdb year 2020). CD8 naive samples were obtained by positive selection for CCR7 among CD45RO-negative cells, yielding a CD45RA+CCR7+ population from which TemRA cells were excluded. Library prep was done by the immunoSEQ multiplex PCR assay. The source is immuneACCESS, and TCRdb retained only in-frame sequences with V and J called. Part of the clones is not carried over; for the studies checked, unresolved V genes explain less than half of this, and the remainder is unexplained. The sample data list about 2.1 million clones, and 93% of these were observed just once. The ten largest clones represent about 1.6% of the sample. The sequenced sample consisted of naive CD8+ T cells from PBMCs. The cell subset or site tag for this specimen amounts to: CD45RA+CCR7+. The receptors were gathered from a man aged 18 to 29 in good health. Some clones in this sample may be carry-over from other donors' samples.

This rearrangement joins TRBV7-9 to TRBJ1-2; possibly TRBD1 for D (6 bases). From germline, CDR1 is SEHNR and CDR2 FQNEAQ (reference sequence). V lost 4 bases, J lost 6 bases, and 18 bases lay in between. This CDR3 contains 15 residues. CDR3 in amino acids: CASSYAGQSRDGYTF. The CDR3 DNA reads TGTGCCAGCAGCTATGCAGGACAGTCCCGTGATGGCTACACCTTC. Full variable domain (rest looked up from reference TRBV7-9 and TRBJ1-2): DTGVSQNPRHKITKRGQNVTFRCDPISEHNRLYWYRQTLGQGPEFLTYFQNEAQLEKSRLLSDRFSAERPKGSFSTLEIQRTEQGDSAMYLCASSYAGQSRDGYTFGSGTRLTVV.

This rearrangement joins TRBV5-4 to TRBJ1-4; 7 bases fit TRBD1. CDR3 size: 16 residues. Losses at the gene ends were 0 bases for V and 8 bases for J; bases not matched to a gene: 10. From germline, CDR1 is SGHNT and CDR2 YYREEE (reference sequence). The CDR3 loop is CASSLGQGGIGEKLFF. The CDR3 bases are TGTGCCAGCAGCTTGGGGCAGGGGGGAATTGGAGAAAAACTGTTTTTT.

The genes are TRBV7-2 and TRBJ2-5; D may correspond to TRBD1 or TRBD2 (5 bases each). The CDR3 has 16 residues. Germline CDR1 reads SGHTA; CDR2 reads FQGNSA. Trimming took 5 bases from V and 5 from J, leaving 21 bases between them. The CDR3 here is CASSLGAGPRDETQYF. Here the CDR3 DNA reads TGTGCCAGCAGCCTAGGGGCGGGCCCTCGGGACGAGACCCAGTACTTC.

This rearrangement joins TRBV5-1 to TRBJ2-7; D perhaps matches TRBD1 (6 bases). With 2 bases removed from V and 5 bases from J, the gap between germline ends came to 14 bases. Germline V lookup: CDR1 SGHRS, CDR2 YFSETQ. The CDR3 runs 14 residues. The CDR3 DNA reads TGCGCCAGCAGCTTTAGGACAGTAGTTGACGAGCAGTACTTC. It translates to CASSFRTVVDEQYF.

The rearrangement links TRBV15 to TRBJ2-1; no reliable D call. Between the trimmed V and J ends, which lost 1 base and 0 bases, there was a span of 10 bases. CDR3 length: 16 amino acids. Germline assignment: CDR1 LNHNV and CDR2 YYDKDF (reference sequence). In DNA, the CDR3 is TGTGCCACCAGCAGAGTCGGCCCAAGCTCCTACAATGAGCAGTTCTTC. Its protein is CATSRVGPSSYNEQFF.

This chain uses TRBV13 with TRBJ2-2; 7 bases align to TRBD2. The CDR3 loop spans 18 amino acids. V was pared by 4 bases and J by 3 bases, with 14 bases of the junction left unmatched. Germline V gives CDR1 PRHDT, CDR2 FYEKMQ (reference sequence). CDR3 sequence reads: CASSSRTSGGRDTGELFF. CDR3 in DNA: TGTGCCAGCAGCTCCCGGACTAGTGGGGGAAGGGACACCGGGGAGCTGTTTTTT.

This chain joins TRBV7-2 and TRBJ2-1; D call uncertain. The CDR3 extends over 13 amino acids. Deletions cut 1 base from V and 4 bases from J, with 5 bases between. Per the germline V gene, CDR1 is SGHTA and CDR2 is FQGNSA. The CDR3 protein is CASSLVLYNEQFF. The CDR3 nucleotides are TGTGCCAGCAGCTTAGTTTTATACAATGAGCAGTTCTTC.

The chain is built from TRBV6-1 and TRBJ2-7; the D is unclear. The CDR3 consists of 14 residues. V shed 4 bases and J shed 3 bases, with 13 bases lying between them. Germline CDR1 MNHNS, CDR2 SASEGT. This CDR3 is CASSARPANYEQYF. CDR3 nucleotide sequence: TGTGCCAGCAGTGCCCGACCGGCGAACTACGAGCAGTACTTC.

V usage is TRBV27 and J usage is TRBJ2-3; 9 bases fit TRBD2. V shed 6 bases and J 0 bases; nucleotides not matched to a gene: 13. Germline lookup yields CDR1 MNHEY and CDR2 SMNVEV (reference sequence). There are 18 residues in the CDR3. Written as DNA, the CDR3 is TGTGCCAGCAGCCTCCGGGGACTAGCTACCCCTAGCACAGATACGCAGTATTTT. It codes for CASSLRGLATPSTDTQYF.

The chain is built from TRBV1 and TRBJ1-5; the table's D call, TRBD1, was not checked against the DNA. TRBV1 is recorded as a pseudogene. The CDR3 extends over 19 amino acids. CDR3 in amino acids: CTSSANPMGQGFSNQPQHF. CDR3 bases: TGCACCAGCAGCGCGAATCCAATGGGACAGGGTTTCAGCAATCAGCCCCAGCATTTT.

The rearrangement joins TRBV27 to TRBJ2-7; TRBD2 matches at 7 bases. Germline-derived CDR1 and CDR2 are MNHEY and SMNVEV (reference sequence). J lost 6 bases, V lost 6 bases, and 8 bases had no gene match. The CDR3 spans 13 residues. CDR3 residues: CASSPGLTGEQYF. The CDR3 DNA reads TGTGCCAGCAGCCCGGGACTAACCGGCGAGCAGTACTTC.

The V call is TRBV19, the J call TRBJ2-7; D is perhaps TRBD2 (6 bases). This CDR3 has 16 residues. V was trimmed by 6 bases and J by 4 bases, leaving 22 bases between them. Germline V gene data show CDR1 as LNHDA and CDR2 as SQIVND (reference sequence). CDR3 bases: TGTGCCAGTAGCCGGAATACGGGGGACGAAACTTACGAGCAGTACTTC. It translates to CASSRNTGDETYEQYF.

In regard to this clone: Other DNA variants within this sample encode the same CDR3. This chain connects TRBV29-1 to TRBJ1-1, with TRBD1 identical over 7 bases. V was pared by 4 bases and J by 4 bases, with 3 bases of the junction left unmatched. Germline V gives CDR1 SQVTM, CDR2 ANQGSEA. This CDR3 comprises 12 residues. The CDR3 bases are TGCAGCGTTGGACAGGGAGGCACTGAAGCTTTCTTT. Translation: CSVGQGGTEAFF.

The chain joins TRBV29-1 to TRBJ2-1, with 7 bases aligning to TRBD2. Germline values: CDR1 SQVTM, CDR2 ANQGSEA. V was clipped by 6 bases and J by 6 bases; unmatched bases: 14. CDR3 size: 15 residues. This chain's CDR3 is CSVPWTRRGLNEQFF. The CDR3 DNA sequence: TGCAGCGTCCCTTGGACTAGACGCGGCCTCAATGAGCAGTTCTTC.

The chain is built from TRBV6-4 and TRBJ1-3; D remains unclear. The CDR3 totals 13 residues. Trimming pared 4 bases from V and 1 base from J, leaving 5 bases between. Germline assignment: CDR1 MRHNA and CDR2 SNTAGT. CDR3 loop: CASSGGSGNTIYF. The CDR3 bases are TGTGCCAGCAGTGGGGGTTCTGGAAACACCATATATTTT.

On this clone itself: Different DNA sequences within this sample yield the same CDR3. The chain is built from TRBV2 and TRBJ2-1, with 10 bases that match TRBD2. This CDR3 has 14 residues. V shed 4 bases, J shed 6 bases, and the junction held 3 bases outside the gene matches. Germline CDR1 SNHLY, CDR2 FYNNEI. The CDR3 here is CASSVGLAVNEQFF. DNA for the CDR3: TGTGCCAGCAGTGTTGGACTAGCGGTCAATGAGCAGTTCTTC.

J is TRBJ2-7 and V is TRBV7-8; tentatively, D is TRBD2 (6 bases). The CDR3 sequence is 12 residues long. CDR1 and CDR2 (germline): SGHVS, FQNEAQ. The V end lost 10 bases, the J end lost 0 bases, and 10 bases lay between the germline ends. DNA of the CDR3: TGTGCCACCGCGCGGGGCTCCTACGAGCAGTACTTC. This gives the protein CATARGSYEQYF.

For this clone: Other DNA variants within this sample encode the same CDR3. J is TRBJ1-1 and V is TRBV7-9; D not resolved. Germline CDR1 is SEHNR and CDR2 is FQNEAQ (reference sequence). CDR3 length: 13 residues. Trimming took off 4 bases at V and 1 base at J, with 7 bases between the two ends. The CDR3: CASSWARNTEAFF. As DNA, the CDR3 is TGTGCCAGCAGCTGGGCCCGGAACACTGAAGCTTTCTTT.

The rearrangement links TRBV18 to TRBJ2-2; no definite D call. Germline-derived CDR1 and CDR2 are KGHSH and LQKENI. This CDR3 is built from 17 residues. Trimming left V 2 bases short and J 5 bases short, with 18 bases between. This CDR3 reads CASSPTSDHFLTGELFF. CDR3 in DNA: TGTGCCAGCTCACCAACCAGCGACCACTTTTTGACCGGGGAGCTGTTTTTT. Full variable domain (remainder filled in from reference TRBV18 and TRBJ2-2): NAGVMQNPRHLVRRRGQEARLRCSPMKGHSHVYWYRQLPEEGLKFMVYLQKENIIDESGMPKERFSAEFPKEGPSILRIQQVVRGDSAAYFCASSPTSDHFLTGELFFGEGSRLTVL.

V gene TRBV5-8 combines with J gene TRBJ2-1; D perhaps matches TRBD1 (5 bases). V lost 0 bases and J lost 4, with 8 bases in between. Germline loops: CDR1 SGHTS, CDR2 YDEGEE. The CDR3 has 14 residues. This CDR3 reads CASSLVSGYNEQFF. In DNA, the CDR3 is TGTGCCAGCAGCTTGGTTTCAGGGTACAATGAGCAGTTCTTC.

The rearrangement uses TRBV14 and TRBJ1-1; D remains ambiguous. The germline gives CDR1 SGHDN, CDR2 FVKESK. V was shortened by 0 bases and J by 1 base, with 3 bases between the two germline ends. The CDR3 length is 13 residues. CDR3 coding DNA: TGTGCCAGCAGCCAAGATTGGAACACTGAAGCTTTCTTT. Amino acids: CASSQDWNTEAFF.

CDR3 nucleotide sequence: TGTGCCAGCAGCTGGGCCCCAAGTGCTGACGAGCAGTACTTC. This translates into CASSWAPSADEQYF. The chain uses TRBV5-5 and TRBJ2-7; no clear D. V was cut by 3 bases and J by 5 bases, with 15 bases left in between. Germline V gene data show CDR1 as SGHKS and CDR2 as YYEKEE (reference sequence). CDR3 length: 14 amino acids.

J is TRBJ2-5 and V is TRBV7-2; perhaps TRBD2 as D (6 bases). Trimming took 1 base from V and 5 from J, leaving 11 bases between them. The germline V gene has CDR1 SGHTA and CDR2 FQGNSA. The CDR3 extends over 14 amino acids. The CDR3 region has the DNA TGTGCCAGCAGCTTAGTGGGCGGGACTGAGACCCAGTACTTC. It specifies CASSLVGGTETQYF.

As regards this clone: Additional DNA sequences in this sample encode the identical CDR3. This chain connects TRBV27 to TRBJ2-7; 10 nucleotides line up with TRBD1. Germline V gene lookup returns CDR1 MNHEY and CDR2 SMNVEV (reference sequence). The trim removed 5 bases at V and 5 bases at J, leaving 3 bases unmatched. The CDR3 is made up of 13 amino acids. The CDR3 DNA is TGTGCCAGCAGTGACAGGGGGCTCGACGAGCAGTACTTC. It is translated as CASSDRGLDEQYF.

This chain connects TRBV27 to TRBJ1-1; no reliable D call. The length of the CDR3 is 13 residues. Germline V CDR1 and CDR2: MNHEY, SMNVEV (reference sequence). Between the trimmed V and J ends, which lost 1 base and 5 bases, there was a span of 8 bases. CDR3: CASSLFLATEAFF. CDR3 in DNA: TGTGCCAGCAGTTTATTTCTAGCAACTGAAGCTTTCTTT.

This clone appeared a single time. The V call is TRBV27, the J call TRBJ1-5; maybe TRBD1 (5 bases). V lost 5 bases, J lost 4 bases, and 9 bases lay in between. The germline V gene encodes CDR1 MNHEY and CDR2 SMNVEV (reference sequence). The CDR3 spans 13 residues. The CDR3 nucleotides read TGTGCCAGCAGTCAGGGCGCTAATCAGCCCCAGCATTTT. The encoded protein is CASSQGANQPQHF.

The chain uses TRBV29-1 and TRBJ2-5; 12 bases match TRBD2. The CDR3 loop spans 15 amino acids. Germline V CDR1 and CDR2: SQVTM, ANQGSEA. With V trimmed by 6 bases and J by 11 bases, 16 bases remained unmatched. The CDR3 loop is CSVAKPGLAGREQYF. CDR3 bases: TGCAGCGTGGCTAAACCGGGACTAGCGGGTCGGGAGCAGTACTTC.